The T cell receptor beta chain described here comes from a study of shared clonotypes between healthy human individuals. For the study at large: Per-donor plates numbered three CD4 naive, three CD4 memory, two CD8 naive and one CD8 memory. Notes on the study in general: A reduction in generation probabilities was seen for non-shared clonotypes relative to those shared by all four donors.

The CDR3 sequence is 14 residues long. Trimming shortened V by 3 bases and J by 2 bases, and 10 bases separated the two germline ends. Per germline, CDR1 SNHLY and CDR2 FYNNEI. Every donor, a Caucasian adult, lived in Nashville, Tennessee. As handled by the study authors: From ImmunoSEQ came sequences covering only the junction and carrying no quality scores, so filtering differed. The assay was immunoSEQ multiplex PCR, and TCRdb's table has in-frame clones only and misses some. That table supplies the V and J calls and clone size; D and trimming were determined from the DNA. This table has 2 million to 2.5 million clones, 90% to 95% appearing once. This clone turned up a few times. Its antigen is unknown.

This clonotype was obtained from a man younger than 35 in good health. Some clones in this sample may be carry-over from other donors' samples. The specimen was naive CD4+ T cells from PBMCs. The subset: CD45RA+ positively selected. V is TRBV2 and J is TRBJ1-2, with D perhaps matching TRBD1 (5 bases). The CDR3 loop is CASSEVTANYGYTF. The CDR3 DNA is TGTGCCAGCAGTGAGGTGACAGCGAACTATGGCTACACCTTC.